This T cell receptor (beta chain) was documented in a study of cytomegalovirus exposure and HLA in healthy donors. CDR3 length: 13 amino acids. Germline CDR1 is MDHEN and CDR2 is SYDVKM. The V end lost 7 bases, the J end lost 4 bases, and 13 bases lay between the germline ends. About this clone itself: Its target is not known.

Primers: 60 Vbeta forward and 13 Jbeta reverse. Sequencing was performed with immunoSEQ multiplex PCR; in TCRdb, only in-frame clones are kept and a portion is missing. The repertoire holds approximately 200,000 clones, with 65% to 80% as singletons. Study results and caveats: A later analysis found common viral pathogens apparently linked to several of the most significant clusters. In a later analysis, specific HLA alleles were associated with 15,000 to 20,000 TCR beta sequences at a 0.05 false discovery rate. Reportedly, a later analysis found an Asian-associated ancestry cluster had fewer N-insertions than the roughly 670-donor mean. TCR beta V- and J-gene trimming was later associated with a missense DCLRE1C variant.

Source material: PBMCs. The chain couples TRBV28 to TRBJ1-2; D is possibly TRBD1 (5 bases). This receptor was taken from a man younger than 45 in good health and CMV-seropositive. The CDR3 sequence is CASNGGMVYGYTF. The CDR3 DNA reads TGTGCCAGCAACGGGGGGATGGTCTATGGCTACACCTTC.